This TCR beta chain was recorded in a study of blood T cells in healthy people across ages. A sample-barcoded 5' primer and a J-beta primer mix were used in a second PCR of about 7 to 12 cycles. Every single cDNA molecule received a tag from a template-switch adaptor with 12 random nucleotides. One entry per CDR3 protein results from TCRdb running MiXCR on the 5' RACE reads. The sample consists of some 760,000 distinct CDR3 sequences, 20% to 25% of them appearing once. Germline V gene data show CDR1 as SQVTM and CDR2 as ANQGSEA. This CDR3 region has 12 residues. Study results and caveats: In long-lived donors, naive CD4+ cell counts and diversity exceeded those of aged donors.

This clonotype was picked up a small number of times. Its target is unknown. These same data were also listed under a study on T cells of mothers and their children. From that second work: Sequencing returned over 8 million TCR beta CDR3 reads per mother and approximately 3 million per child. Mothers and children who were related shared slightly more overlap than unrelated pairs, but not significantly more.

Specimen: blood. The sequence was obtained from a boy between 5 and 17 years old in good health. J is TRBJ2-5 and V is TRBV29-1, with 7 bases fitting TRBD2. The DNA end lines up better with TRBJ2-1; the J call may be wrong. Here the CDR3 DNA reads TGCAGCGCTCAAAGGGGAGGGAATGAGCAGTTCTTC. Translated: CSAQRGGNEQFF.